A selection of T cell receptor beta chains follows, all from one sample in a study of T cells after yellow fever vaccination. From the 5' RACE reads, TCRdb called clonotypes with MiXCR, one entry per CDR3 protein. The sample includes about 550,000 distinct CDR3 sequences, 15% to 20% of them seen just once. The sequences come from PBMCs, collected 15 days after the yellow fever booster vaccination. All receptors derive from a man aged 25-45 years who received the YFV17D yellow fever vaccine. The CDR3 runs from the conserved cysteine through the conserved F or W. The D gene is left open where the match is weak. Clone size is shown for a subset of rows, as once, few, many or a class of expanded clone.

TRBJ2-3 | once | TRBV7-2 | - | CASSLVDHRDF | TGTGCCAGCAGCTTAGTCGACCATAGGGATTTT
TRBJ2-7 | few | TRBV5-8 | - | CASAGQGGGYEQYF | TGTGCCAGCGCAGGCCAGGGTGGAGGATACGAGCAGTACTTC
TRBJ2-7 | - | TRBV20-1 | TRBD2 | CSARDQGSGSYEQYF | TGCAGTGCTAGAGATCAAGGTAGCGGGAGTTACGAGCAGTACTTC
TRBJ2-2 | - | TRBV9 | - | CASSLPTGTSTGELFF | TGTGCCAGCAGCCTTCCGACAGGGACTAGCACCGGGGAGCTGTTTTTT
TRBJ2-7 | few | TRBV6-5 | - | CASSWGGYEQYF | TGTGCCAGCAGTTGGGGAGGCTACGAGCAGTACTTC
TRBJ1-5 | few | TRBV19 | - | CASSIDPAQPQHF | TGTGCCAGTAGTATAGATCCCGCTCAGCCCCAGCATTTT
TRBJ2-1 | few | TRBV5-1 | TRBD2 | CASSLVGTSGMNEQFF | TGCGCCAGCAGCTTGGTTGGGACTAGCGGGATGAATGAGCAGTTCTTC
TRBJ2-5 | few | TRBV10-3 | - | CAIGAQRGNWETQYF | TGTGCCATCGGGGCTCAGCGAGGGAACTGGGAGACCCAGTACTTC
TRBJ2-7 | - | TRBV20-1 | TRBD2 | CSARSALAGDYEQYF | TGCAGTGCTAGATCCGCGCTAGCGGGAGATTACGAGCAGTACTTC
TRBJ2-7 | - | TRBV5-4 | TRBD1 | CASSLIDRGREQYF | TGTGCCAGCAGCTTGATAGACAGGGGGCGGGAGCAGTACTTC
TRBJ2-3 | few | TRBV5-1 | - | CASSYRSTRADTQYF | TGCGCCAGCAGTTATAGGTCAACGAGGGCAGATACGCAGTATTTT
TRBJ2-5 | - | TRBV29-1 | TRBD2 | CSVRGGEETQYF | TGCAGCGTAAGGGGAGGGGAAGAGACCCAGTACTTC
TRBJ2-7 | - | TRBV18 | - | CASSPRPSSGEQYF | TGTGCCAGCTCACCAAGACCGAGTTCTGGCGAGCAGTACTTC
TRBJ2-1 | few | TRBV29-1 | - | CSVEEKNEQFF | TGCAGCGTTGAAGAGAAGAATGAGCAGTTCTTC
TRBJ1-1 | - | TRBV12-3/TRBV12-4 | - | CASNLRDGFEAFF | TGTGCCAGCAACCTAAGGGACGGGTTTGAAGCTTTCTTT
TRBJ2-2 | - | TRBV20-1 | - | CSAHGPTNTGELFF | TGCAGTGCTCACGGGCCCACGAACACCGGGGAGCTGTTTTTT
TRBJ1-4 | few | TRBV18 | TRBD1 | CASSPGGTGGKLFF | TGTGCCAGCTCACCCGGTGGGACAGGGGGAAAACTGTTTTTT
TRBJ2-2 | few | TRBV6-1 | - | CASSIIADWRELFF | TGTGCCAGCAGTATAATAGCGGACTGGCGGGAGCTGTTTTTT
TRBJ2-7 | - | TRBV7-8 | - | CASSLQATEQYF | TGTGCCAGCAGTCTGCAGGCGACAGAGCAGTACTTC
TRBJ2-1 | - | TRBV24-1 | TRBD1 | CATSGSYRGVHNEQFF | TGTGCCACCAGTGGATCTTACAGGGGCGTCCACAATGAGCAGTTCTTC
TRBJ2-1 | few | TRBV3-1 | - | CASSPGLINEQFF | TGTGCCAGCAGCCCGGGACTTATAAATGAGCAGTTCTTC
TRBJ2-7 | few | TRBV7-2 | TRBD2 | CASIVGAGGHYEQYF | TGTGCCAGCATCGTAGGGGCGGGAGGTCATTACGAGCAGTACTTC
TRBJ2-2 | - | TRBV12-3/TRBV12-4 | TRBD1 | CASSTQGAGELFF | TGTGCCAGCAGTACTCAGGGGGCCGGGGAGCTGTTTTTT
TRBJ2-1 | - | TRBV27 | - | CASRMVRGGQFF | TGTGCCAGCAGAATGGTGAGGGGAGGGCAGTTCTTC
TRBJ1-6 | many | TRBV7-9 | - | CASSLRGSPLHF | TGTGCCAGCAGCTTAAGGGGTTCACCCCTCCACTTT
TRBJ2-7 | - | TRBV18 | TRBD2 | CASSPFLAGEGEQYF | TGTGCCAGCTCACCATTCCTAGCGGGAGAGGGCGAGCAGTACTTC
TRBJ2-7 | - | TRBV20-1 | TRBD2 | CSALTPGLGFWGQYF | TGCAGTGCCCTCACCCCGGGACTAGGATTCTGGGGGCAGTACTTC
TRBJ2-7 | few | TRBV30 | TRBD1 | CAWDPGQGPDLYF | TGTGCCTGGGATCCGGGACAGGGCCCCGATTTGTACTTC
TRBJ2-1 | - | TRBV12-3/TRBV12-4 | - | CASSSPPAAYNEQFF | TGTGCCAGCAGTTCCCCTCCAGCAGCCTACAATGAGCAGTTCTTC
TRBJ2-2 | - | TRBV25-1 | - | CASSESDRYTGELFF | TGTGCCAGCAGTGAATCGGACAGATACACCGGGGAGCTGTTTTTT
TRBJ1-2 | - | TRBV20-1 | - | CSARPFRDTYGYTF | TGCAGTGCTAGACCGTTCCGGGACACCTATGGCTACACCTTC
TRBJ2-3 | few | TRBV20-1 | TRBD2 | CSANSGSGVTDTQYF | TGCAGTGCTAATAGCGGGAGCGGGGTCACAGATACGCAGTATTTT
TRBJ2-3 | few | TRBV5-6 | TRBD2 | CASSLAGGGATDTQYF | TGTGCCAGCAGCTTGGCCGGCGGGGGGGCCACAGATACGCAGTATTTT
TRBJ2-5 | few | TRBV19 | TRBD1 | CASSTGETQETQYF | TGTGCCAGTAGCACAGGGGAAACCCAAGAGACCCAGTACTTC
TRBJ2-2 | - | TRBV7-9 | TRBD1 | CASSQQGANTGELFF | TGTGCCAGCAGTCAACAGGGGGCTAACACCGGGGAGCTGTTTTTT
TRBJ2-1 | - | TRBV5-5 | - | CASSLGTLSSYNEQFF | TGTGCCAGCAGCTTGGGGACCCTCAGCTCCTACAATGAGCAGTTCTTC
TRBJ2-3 | few | TRBV12-3/TRBV12-4 | TRBD2 | CASRRSGNTDTQYF | TGTGCCAGCAGGCGTAGCGGGAACACAGATACGCAGTATTTT
TRBJ2-7 | few | TRBV9 | TRBD2 | CASSVQLAGGEQYF | TGTGCCAGCAGCGTACAACTAGCGGGAGGCGAGCAGTACTTC
TRBJ2-1 | medium-sized | TRBV5-6 | TRBD2 | CASSLRTSGRNEQFF | TGTGCCAGCAGCCTCCGGACTAGCGGGAGAAATGAGCAGTTCTTC
TRBJ1-4 | - | TRBV18 | - | CASSKDSRGEKLFF | TGTGCCAGCTCGAAGGACAGCCGCGGGGAAAAACTGTTTTTT
TRBJ2-1 | - | TRBV5-1 | - | CASSPLGLDNEQFF | TGCGCCAGCAGCCCTCTAGGATTGGACAATGAGCAGTTCTTC
TRBJ2-5 | many | TRBV20-1 | - | CSAKTRPLYQETQYF | TGCAGTGCTAAGACTAGACCCCTTTACCAAGAGACCCAGTACTTC
TRBJ2-4 | - | TRBV7-2 | - | CASSLDPTQNIQYF | TGTGCCAGCAGCTTAGACCCCACCCAAAACATTCAGTACTTC
TRBJ1-5 | - | TRBV20-1 | TRBD1 | CSAYRGGNQPQHF | TGCAGTGCTTACAGGGGAGGCAATCAGCCCCAGCATTTT
TRBJ2-1 | - | TRBV7-2 | - | CASNSRGPSGNEQFF | TGTGCCAGCAACTCCCGGGGCCCCAGCGGGAATGAGCAGTTCTTC
TRBJ2-6 | - | TRBV6-2/TRBV6-3 | - | CASGDVLTF | TGTGCCAGCGGGGACGTCCTGACTTTC
TRBJ2-7 | - | TRBV10-3 | TRBD2 | CASGLAGYEQYF | TGTGCCAGCGGACTAGCGGGCTACGAGCAGTACTTC
TRBJ2-2 | - | TRBV7-9 | - | CASNYPGELFF | TGTGCCAGCAATTATCCCGGGGAGCTGTTTTTT
TRBJ2-7 | few | TRBV6-2/TRBV6-3 | - | CASNRGFEQYF | TGTGCCAGCAATCGGGGGTTCGAGCAGTACTTC
TRBJ2-6 | once | TRBV20-1 | - | CSAHISGANVLTF | TGCAGTGCTCATATCTCTGGGGCCAACGTCCTGACTTTC
TRBJ1-1 | - | TRBV19 | TRBD1 | CASRTGGDHTEAFF | TGTGCCAGTAGGACAGGGGGCGATCACACTGAAGCTTTCTTT
TRBJ2-5 | - | TRBV27 | TRBD2 | CASSLGTSKETQYF | TGTGCCAGCAGTTTAGGGACTAGTAAAGAGACCCAGTACTTC
TRBJ2-5 | few | TRBV7-8 | TRBD2 | CASISGGGLSLRETQYF | TGTGCCAGCATCTCCGGGGGAGGGCTTAGTCTCCGGGAGACCCAGTACTTC
TRBJ2-7 | - | TRBV27 | TRBD2 | CASQEREVSYEQYF | TGTGCCAGCCAAGAGCGGGAGGTATCCTACGAGCAGTACTTC
TRBJ2-2 | - | TRBV19 | TRBD2 | CASSPSGRPNTGELFF | TGTGCCAGTAGTCCTAGCGGGAGACCGAACACCGGGGAGCTGTTTTTT
TRBJ1-1 | few | TRBV5-1 | - | CASSLGFFGATAEAFF | TGCGCCAGCAGCTTGGGGTTTTTTGGGGCGACGGCTGAAGCTTTCTTT
TRBJ2-7 | few | TRBV18 | TRBD2 | CASSPRPSGTYYEQYF | TGTGCCAGCTCACCAAGACCGAGCGGGACTTATTACGAGCAGTACTTC